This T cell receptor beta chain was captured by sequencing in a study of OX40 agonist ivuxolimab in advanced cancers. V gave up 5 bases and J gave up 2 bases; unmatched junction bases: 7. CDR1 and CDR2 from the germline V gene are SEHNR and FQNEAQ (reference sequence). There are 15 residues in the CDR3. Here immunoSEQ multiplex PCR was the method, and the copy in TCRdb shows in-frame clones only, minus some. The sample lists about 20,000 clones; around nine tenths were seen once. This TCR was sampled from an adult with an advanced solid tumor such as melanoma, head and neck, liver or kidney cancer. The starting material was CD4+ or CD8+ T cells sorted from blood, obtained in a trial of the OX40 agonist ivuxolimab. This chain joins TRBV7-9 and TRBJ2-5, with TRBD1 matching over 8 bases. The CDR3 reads CASSGGTGPQETQYF. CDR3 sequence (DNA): TGTGCCAGCAGCGGAGGGACAGGCCCACAAGAGACCCAGTACTTC.